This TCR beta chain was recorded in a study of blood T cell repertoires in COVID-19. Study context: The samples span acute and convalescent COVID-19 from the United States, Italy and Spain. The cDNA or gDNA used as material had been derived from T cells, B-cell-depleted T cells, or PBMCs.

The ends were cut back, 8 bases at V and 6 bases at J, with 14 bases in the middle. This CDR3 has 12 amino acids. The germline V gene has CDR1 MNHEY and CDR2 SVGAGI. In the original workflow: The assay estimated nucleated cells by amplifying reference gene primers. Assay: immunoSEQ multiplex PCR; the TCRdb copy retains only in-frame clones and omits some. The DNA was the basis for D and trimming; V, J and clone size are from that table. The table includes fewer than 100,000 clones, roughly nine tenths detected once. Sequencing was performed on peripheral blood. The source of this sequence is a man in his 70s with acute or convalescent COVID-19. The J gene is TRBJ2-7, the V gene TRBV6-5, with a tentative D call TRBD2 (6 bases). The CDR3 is CASSRGTGEQYV. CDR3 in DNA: TGTGCCAGCTCACGGGGGACGGGCGAGCAGTACGTC.